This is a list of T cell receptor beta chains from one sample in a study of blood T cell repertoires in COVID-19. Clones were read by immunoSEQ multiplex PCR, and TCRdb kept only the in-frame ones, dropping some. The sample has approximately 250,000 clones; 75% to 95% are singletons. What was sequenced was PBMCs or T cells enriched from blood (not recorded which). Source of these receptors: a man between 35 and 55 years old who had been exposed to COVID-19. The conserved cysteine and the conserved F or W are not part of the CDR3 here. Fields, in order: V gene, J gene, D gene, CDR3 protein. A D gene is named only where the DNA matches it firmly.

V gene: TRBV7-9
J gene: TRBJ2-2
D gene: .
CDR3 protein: ASSINLEGELF

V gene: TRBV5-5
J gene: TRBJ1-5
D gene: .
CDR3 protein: ASSLSPTETNQPQH

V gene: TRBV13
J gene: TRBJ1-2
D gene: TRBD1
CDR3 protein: ASSLVLDRVDGYT

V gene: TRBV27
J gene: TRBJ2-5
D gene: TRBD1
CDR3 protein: ASSRQGYQETQY

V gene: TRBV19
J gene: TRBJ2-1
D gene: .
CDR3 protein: ASSILPAKHEQF

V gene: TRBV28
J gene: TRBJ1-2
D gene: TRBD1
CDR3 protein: ASSQQDRLRYGYT

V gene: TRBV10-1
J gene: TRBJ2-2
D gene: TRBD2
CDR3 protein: ASSPTSEKVTGELF

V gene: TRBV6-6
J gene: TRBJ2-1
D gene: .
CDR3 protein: ASSRGLHNEQF

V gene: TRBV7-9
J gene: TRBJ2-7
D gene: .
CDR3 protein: ASSNNYEQY

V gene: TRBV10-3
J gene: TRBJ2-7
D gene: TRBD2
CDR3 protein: AIRRLAGSSYEQY

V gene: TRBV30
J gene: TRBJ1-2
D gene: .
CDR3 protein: AWSVRSWWGYT

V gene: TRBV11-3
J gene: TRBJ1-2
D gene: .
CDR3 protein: ASSLAGKVRYT

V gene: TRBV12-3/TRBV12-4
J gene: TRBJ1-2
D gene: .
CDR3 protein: ASSLQANYGYT

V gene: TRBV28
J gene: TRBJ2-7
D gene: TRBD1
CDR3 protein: ASSLGQGAYEQY

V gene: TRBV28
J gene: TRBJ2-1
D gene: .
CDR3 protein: ASSEGNNEQF

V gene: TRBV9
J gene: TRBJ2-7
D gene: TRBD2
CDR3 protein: ASSVGPGTRSSYEQY

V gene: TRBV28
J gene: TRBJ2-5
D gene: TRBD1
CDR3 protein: ASSLWGTGGETQY

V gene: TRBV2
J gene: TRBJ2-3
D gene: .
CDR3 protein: ASSAGVPDDTQY

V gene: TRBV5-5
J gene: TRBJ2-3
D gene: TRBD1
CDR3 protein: ASSLAGQGARDTQY

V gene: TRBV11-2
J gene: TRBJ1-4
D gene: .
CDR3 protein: ASSPMTGTKEKLF

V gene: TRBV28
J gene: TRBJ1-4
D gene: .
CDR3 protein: ASSFGGSEKLF

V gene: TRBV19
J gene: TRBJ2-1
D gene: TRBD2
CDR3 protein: ASSTLAGADNEQF

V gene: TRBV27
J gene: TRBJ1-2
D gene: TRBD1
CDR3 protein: ASSLAGQGGGYT

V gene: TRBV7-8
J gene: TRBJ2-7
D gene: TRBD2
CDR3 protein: ASSLVDSGYSYEQY

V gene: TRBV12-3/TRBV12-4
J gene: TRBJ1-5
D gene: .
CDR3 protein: ASSLASGQPQH

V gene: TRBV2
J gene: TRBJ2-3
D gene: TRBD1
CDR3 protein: ASAPGTGGSDTQY

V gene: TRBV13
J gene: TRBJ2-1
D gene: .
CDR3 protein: ASSPPREAAYNEQF

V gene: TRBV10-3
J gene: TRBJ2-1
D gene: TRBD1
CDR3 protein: AISEKASGQGVIYNEQF

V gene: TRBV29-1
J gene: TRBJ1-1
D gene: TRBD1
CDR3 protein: SVTQGARTEAF

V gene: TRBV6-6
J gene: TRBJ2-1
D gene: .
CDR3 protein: ASSPPAGSSYNEQF

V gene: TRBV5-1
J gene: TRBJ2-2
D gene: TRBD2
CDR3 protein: ASSFSSGSRTGELF

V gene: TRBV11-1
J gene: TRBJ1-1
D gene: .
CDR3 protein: ASRGTWRGKAF

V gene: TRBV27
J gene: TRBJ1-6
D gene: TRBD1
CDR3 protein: ASSLFGRGDYNSPLH

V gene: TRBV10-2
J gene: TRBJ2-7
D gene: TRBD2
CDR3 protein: ASSAREGPYEQY

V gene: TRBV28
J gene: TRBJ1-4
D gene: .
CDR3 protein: ASSLGGQRNEKLF

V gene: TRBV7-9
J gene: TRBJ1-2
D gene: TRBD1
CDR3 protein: ASSSQGQGQVGYT

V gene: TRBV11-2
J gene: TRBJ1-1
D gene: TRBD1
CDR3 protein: ASSPDRGRMDTEAF

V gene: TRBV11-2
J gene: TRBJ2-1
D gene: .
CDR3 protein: ASSLAGPHEQF

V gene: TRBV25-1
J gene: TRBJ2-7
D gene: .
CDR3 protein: ASRTTTGSYEQY

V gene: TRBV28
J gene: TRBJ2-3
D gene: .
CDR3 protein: ASSLLSDTQY

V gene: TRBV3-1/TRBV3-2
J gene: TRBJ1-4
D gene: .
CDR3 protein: ASSQAPSTNEKLF

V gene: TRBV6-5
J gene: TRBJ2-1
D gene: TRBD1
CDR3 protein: ASSWGQGAGPNEQF

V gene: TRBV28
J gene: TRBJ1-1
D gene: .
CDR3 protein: ATKTGPGAAF

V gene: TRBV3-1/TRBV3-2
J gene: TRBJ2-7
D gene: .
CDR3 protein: ASSQVGTIEQY

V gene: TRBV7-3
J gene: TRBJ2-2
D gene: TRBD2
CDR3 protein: ASSLAVAGRAGELF

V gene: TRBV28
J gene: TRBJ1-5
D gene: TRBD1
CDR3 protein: ASNQSGTGIQPQH

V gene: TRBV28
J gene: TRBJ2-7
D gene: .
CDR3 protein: AIATGTYEQY

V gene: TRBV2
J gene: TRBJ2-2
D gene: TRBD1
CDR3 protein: ASSPHRGQGGKNTGELF

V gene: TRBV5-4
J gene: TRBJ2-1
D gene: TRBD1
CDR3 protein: ASSFQGANEQF

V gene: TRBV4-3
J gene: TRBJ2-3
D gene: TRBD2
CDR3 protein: ASSQVAAGGPTDTQY

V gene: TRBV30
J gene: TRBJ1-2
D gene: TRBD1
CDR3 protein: AWSEQGLGGYT

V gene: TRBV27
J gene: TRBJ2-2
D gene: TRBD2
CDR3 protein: ASSLSSGSSGELF